A single sample is the source of the 25 T cell receptor beta chains below, sequenced in a study of circulating CD8 cells and anti-PD-1 response in melanoma. Sorting of live CD3+CD8+TCRalphabeta+ cells by PD-1 and/or TIGIT gave four subsets. TCR libraries were prepared from around 15 ng of total RNA with the QIAseq Immune Repertoire TCR panel. TCRdb re-called the reads through MiXCR, storing one row per CDR3 protein. This sample has about 1,200 distinct CDR3 sequences; roughly 6.3% occur once, and the top ten carry about 15%. Material: CD8+ T cells from PBMCs, obtained at baseline or after one month of anti-PD-1 therapy (not recorded which). The receptors were sampled from a human donor with melanoma.

This clonotype ranks as medium-sized. The V and J genes are TRBV14 and TRBJ2-3; TRBD2 aligns across 7 bases. Germline V gene lookup returns CDR1 SGHDN and CDR2 FVKESK. J lost 1 base, V lost 3 bases, and 10 bases had no gene match. The CDR3 contains 17 residues. CDR3: CASSQSGLAEGTDTQYF. CDR3 DNA sequence: TGTGCCAGCAGCCAGTCAGGGCTAGCGGAGGGCACAGATACGCAGTATTTT. The full variable domain, in which reference TRBV14 and TRBJ2-3 provide the parts outside the CDR3, is EAGVTQFPSHSVIEKGQTVTLRCDPISGHDNLYWYRRVMGKEIKFLLHFVKESKQDESGMPNNRFLAERTGGTYSTLKVQPAELEDSGVYFCASSQSGLAEGTDTQYFGPGTRLTVL.

This clonotype is judged large. The chain links TRBV28 to TRBJ2-7; D gene uncertain. In germline, CDR1 is MDHEN, CDR2 SYDVKM. V was trimmed by 5 bases and J by 0 bases, leaving 11 bases between them. The CDR3 spans 14 residues. In DNA, the CDR3 is TGTGCCAGCAGTCCCCTCAGGACCTCCTACGAGCAGTACTTC. Translated: CASSPLRTSYEQYF.

This clonotype is medium-sized in the sample. J is TRBJ1-2 and V is TRBV20-1, with no clear D. CDR1 is DFQATT and CDR2 is SNEGSKA in the germline V gene (reference sequence). CDR3 length: 9 amino acids. V lost 8 bases and J lost 9, with 10 bases in between. CDR3 region: CSSVPSYTF. The CDR3 region has the DNA TGCAGTTCCGTACCCAGCTACACCTTC.

By its share, this clonotype is large. The V call is TRBV28, the J call TRBJ1-2; TRBD1 is a possible D gene (5 bases). From germline, CDR1 is MDHEN and CDR2 SYDVKM. With 4 bases removed from V and 2 bases from J, the gap between germline ends came to 17 bases. CDR3 length equals 16 residues. The CDR3 is CASSSTAGYQNYGYTF. CDR3 nucleotide sequence: TGTGCCAGCAGTTCAACCGCAGGGTATCAGAACTATGGCTACACCTTC.

In this sample, this clonotype is large. The chain has TRBV20-1 and TRBJ2-7, with 8 bases fitting TRBD2. This CDR3 is 14 amino acids long. CDR1 is DFQATT and CDR2 is SNEGSKA in the germline V gene (reference sequence). V was pared by 5 bases and J by 2 bases, with 8 bases of the junction left unmatched. This CDR3 is CSAGKLAGAYEQYF. For the CDR3, the DNA is TGCAGTGCTGGAAAGCTAGCGGGCGCCTACGAGCAGTACTTC.

This clonotype has just a few counts. A much more abundant neighbour one base away suggests this may be a read error. V gene TRBV19 combines with J gene TRBJ2-5; D might be TRBD1 (6 bases). This CDR3 has 15 amino acids. Germline V gene data show CDR1 as LNHDA and CDR2 as SQIVND (reference sequence). Between the trimmed V and J ends, which lost 2 bases and 1 base, there was a span of 11 bases. The CDR3 nucleotides read TGTGCCAGTAGTATACCAGGGGCGCGCCAAGAGACCCAGTACTTC. It specifies CASSIPGARQETQYF.

This clonotype counts as medium-sized (0.01 to 0.1%). The rearrangement links TRBV9 to TRBJ2-7; TRBD1 agrees at 7 bases. Trimming took 4 bases from V and 3 from J; bases not matched to a gene: 7. Germline V gene lookup returns CDR1 SGDLS and CDR2 YYNGEE. The CDR3 is 14 amino acids. CDR3 nucleotide sequence: TGTGCCAGCAGCCCCCGGGACAGAGGCTACGAGCAGTACTTC. Its protein product is CASSPRDRGYEQYF.

This clonotype is categorized as medium-sized (0.01 to 0.1%). V and J are TRBV7-9 and TRBJ2-7, with D perhaps being TRBD1 or TRBD2 (6 bases each). Trimming took off 5 bases at V and 5 bases at J, with 13 bases between the two ends. The CDR3 totals 13 residues. Germline V gives CDR1 SEHNR, CDR2 FQNEAQ (reference sequence). Written as DNA, the CDR3 is TGTGCCAGCAGCCCCGTCGGGGGCCACGAGCAGTACTTC. This encodes CASSPVGGHEQYF. The full variable domain, completed using reference TRBV7-9 and TRBJ2-7, is DTGVSQNPRHKITKRGQNVTFRCDPISEHNRLYWYRQTLGQGPEFLTYFQNEAQLEKSRLLSDRFSAERPKGSFSTLEIQRTEQGDSAMYLCASSPVGGHEQYFGPGTRLTVT.

By share of the sample, this clonotype is medium-sized. This chain joins TRBV14 and TRBJ2-1; 8 positions agree with TRBD2. The V segment lost 1 base and the J segment 4 bases; nucleotides outside the gene matches: 9. The germline V gene has CDR1 SGHDN and CDR2 FVKESK. The CDR3 spans 17 residues. CDR3 in amino acids: CASSQVASSGGYNEQFF. Written as DNA, the CDR3 is TGTGCCAGCAGCCAAGTTGCTTCCAGCGGGGGATACAATGAGCAGTTCTTC.

This clonotype is medium-sized (0.01 to 0.1%) within its sample. The rearrangement uses TRBV4-2 and TRBJ2-2, with D hard to call. This CDR3 spans 17 amino acids. Germline CDR1 LGHNA, CDR2 YNFKEQ. Trimming shortened V by 0 bases and J by 4 bases, and 15 bases separated the two germline ends. CDR3 sequence: CASSQDDLFMGTGELFF. CDR3 nucleotide sequence: TGTGCCAGCAGCCAAGATGACCTGTTTATGGGCACCGGGGAGCTGTTTTTT.

This clonotype appeared a few times. V usage is TRBV27 and J usage is TRBJ2-7; 7 bases line up with TRBD1. Losses at the gene ends were 5 bases for V and 9 bases for J; bases not matched to a gene: 10. The CDR3 extends over 13 amino acids. CDR1 MNHEY and CDR2 SMNVEV come from the germline V gene (reference sequence). The CDR3 here is CASSIQRQGRQYF. The CDR3 nucleotides are TGTGCCAGCAGTATCCAGAGACAGGGAAGGCAGTACTTC.

In regard to this clonotype: This may come from a read error, since a much larger clone is one base off. Lacking the conserved final phenylalanine or tryptophan, this CDR3 likely reflects a read error. This rearrangement joins TRBV9 to TRBJ2-7; 7 bases line up with TRBD1. The germline V gene has CDR1 SGDLS and CDR2 YYNGEE. V was clipped by 4 bases and J by 3 bases; unmatched bases: 7. This CDR3 has 14 amino acids. CDR3 nucleotides: TGTGCCAGCAGCCCCCGGGACAGAGGCTACGAGCAGTACTAC. It specifies CASSPRDRGYEQYY.

By proportion, this clonotype is medium-sized. J is TRBJ2-7 and V is TRBV27; 8 bases align to TRBD2. V lost 10 bases, J lost 2 bases, and 7 bases stayed unmatched. CDR1 and CDR2 from the germline V gene are MNHEY and SMNVEV (reference sequence). The CDR3 runs 13 residues. The CDR3 protein is CATTGGDPYEQYF. The DNA for the CDR3 is TGTGCCACCACGGGAGGGGATCCCTACGAGCAGTACTTC.

Worth noting for this clonotype: As the CDR3 is not closed by the conserved phenylalanine or tryptophan, this likely results from a read error. V is TRBV9 and J is TRBJ1-2, with D unclear. The V and J ends lost 0 bases and 2 bases respectively, with 11 bases between them. The CDR3 covers 15 residues. Germline CDR1 and CDR2: SGDLS and YYNGEE. The CDR3 DNA sequence: TGTGCCAGCAGCGTAGAGCAAGGAATGAACTATGGCTACACCTCC. Translating gives CASSVEQGMNYGYTS.

This clonotype qualifies as medium-sized. The V gene is TRBV27, the J gene TRBJ1-5, with D uncertain. Trimming took 4 bases from V and 1 from J, leaving 11 bases between them. Germline lookup yields CDR1 MNHEY and CDR2 SMNVEV (reference sequence). CDR3 size: 15 residues. CDR3 DNA: TGTGCCAGCAGTTCGCAGGATTCCAGCAATCAGCCCCAGCATTTT. This encodes CASSSQDSSNQPQHF.

This clonotype is categorized as medium-sized. The chain recombines TRBV2 with TRBJ1-4; D call uncertain. Germline V CDR1 and CDR2: SNHLY, FYNNEI. The CDR3 runs 11 residues. V was pared by 7 bases and J by 12 bases, with 12 bases between. The CDR3: CASILPPELFF. CDR3 sequence (DNA): TGTGCCAGCATTTTACCCCCGGAACTGTTTTTT.

Relative to its sample, this clonotype is large. This chain connects TRBV27 to TRBJ2-7; D may be TRBD1 (5 bases). V was clipped by 5 bases and J by 4 bases, with 12 bases between them. The CDR3 is 13 amino acids. Per the germline V gene, CDR1 is MNHEY and CDR2 is SMNVEV (reference sequence). The CDR3, as DNA: TGTGCCAGCAGTCCAGGGAAGGGTTACGAGCAGTACTTC. Translating gives CASSPGKGYEQYF.

This clonotype is large by share. The rearrangement links TRBV19 to TRBJ2-1; tentatively, D is TRBD1 (5 bases). There are 15 residues in the CDR3. From germline, CDR1 is LNHDA and CDR2 SQIVND (reference sequence). Trimming pared 3 bases from V and 6 bases from J, leaving 15 bases between. This chain's CDR3 is CASSMGQLSANEQFF. The CDR3 DNA is TGTGCCAGTAGTATGGGGCAGTTAAGCGCCAATGAGCAGTTCTTC.

By share, this clonotype counts as medium-sized (0.01 to 0.1%). The DNA of the CDR3 is TGTGCCAGCAGACAGGGGCCTTCTGGGGCCAACGTCCTGACTTTC. Translating it yields CASRQGPSGANVLTF. The rearrangement joins TRBV2 to TRBJ2-6; 7 bases match TRBD1. Germline V gene sequence: CDR1 SNHLY, CDR2 FYNNEI. The junction had 3 bases not matched to a gene; V was cut back by 6 bases and J by 1 base. The CDR3 runs to 15 residues.

This clonotype is labeled as medium-sized. The rearrangement links TRBV2 to TRBJ1-4; possibly TRBD1 for D (5 bases). The germline V and J ends were trimmed by 0 bases and 8 bases, with 16 bases remaining between them. CDR3 size: 16 residues. Germline loops: CDR1 SNHLY, CDR2 FYNNEI. The CDR3 DNA is TGTGCCAGCAGTGAAGCGCTTCGGGACCCGAGGGAAAAACTGTTTTTT. Translation: CASSEALRDPREKLFF.

This clonotype was detected a few times. This chain joins TRBV23-1 and TRBJ2-3; the D is unclear. TRBV23-1 is an ORF, with its function uncertain. V was shortened by 6 bases and J by 0 bases, with 19 bases between the two germline ends. The CDR3 sequence is 17 residues long. In DNA form, the CDR3 reads TGCGCCAGCAGCACCACGGGTCCAAACGCTAGCACAGATACGCAGTATTTT. This encodes CASSTTGPNASTDTQYF.

Sample share makes this clonotype medium-sized. The CDR3 DNA reads as TGTGCCAGTAGTATTATGGGACTAGCGGGGTTTAATACCTACAATGAGCAGTTCTTC. Protein: CASSIMGLAGFNTYNEQFF. This chain links TRBV19 with TRBJ2-1; 13 bases fit TRBD2. V shed 3 bases and J 2 bases; nucleotides not matched to a gene: 10. Per germline, CDR1 LNHDA and CDR2 SQIVND (reference sequence). This CDR3 has 19 residues.

This clonotype rates as medium-sized. The chain is built from TRBV4-3 and TRBJ2-2; 7 nucleotides agree with TRBD2. Germline CDR1 is LGHNA and CDR2 is YSLEER. The CDR3 covers 15 residues. The ends lost 3 bases at V and 6 bases at J; junction bases unmatched: 7. The CDR3 DNA is TGCGCCAGCAGCCACCGGGGGGACGGGTCCGGGGAGCTGTTTTTT. Translation: CASSHRGDGSGELFF.

This clonotype is classed as medium-sized. The chain uses TRBV27 and TRBJ2-7; a possible D gene is TRBD1 (6 bases). There are 13 residues in the CDR3. CDR1 is MNHEY and CDR2 is SMNVEV in the germline V gene (reference sequence). Trimming stripped 3 bases from V and 6 bases from J, with 12 bases between. The CDR3 is CASSFGAGAEQYF. Written as DNA, the CDR3 is TGTGCCAGCAGTTTTGGGGCAGGGGCCGAGCAGTACTTC.

This clonotype is medium-sized (0.01 to 0.1%). The chain carries TRBV7-2 and TRBJ2-7, with D perhaps being TRBD1 or TRBD2 (5 bases each). Germline lookup yields CDR1 SGHTA and CDR2 FQGNSA. The CDR3 totals 15 residues. The germline V and J ends were trimmed by 1 base and 1 base, with 11 bases remaining between them. Here the CDR3 reads CASSLGWDRSYEQYF. In nucleotides, the CDR3 is TGTGCCAGCAGCTTAGGATGGGACCGGTCCTACGAGCAGTACTTC.